This TCR beta chain was identified in a study of shared clonotypes between healthy human individuals (dated by TCRdb to 2020 to 2022). Study-level background: The cohort included a few men and a couple of women between 18 and 49 years of age. To estimate repertoire size and how much clonotype sharing occurs between individuals, the study deeply sequenced the blood TCR repertoires of five healthy adults. Different laboratories and diverse techniques were used to prepare libraries and sequence TCR repertoires, to increase sequencing depth and limit assay-specific biases. Each donor's leukapheresis produced roughly between roughly 0.85 and 9 billion PBMCs.

Study-level results and caveats: Pairwise subsampling indicated that sequencing depth was expected to affect the degree of clonotype sharing among donors. Because the study included a small number of donors, the genetic and exposure-history diversity represented was limited. Sampling was restricted to blood, and TCR repertoires in tissues likely differ from the TCR repertoires found in blood.

The donors were healthy, HIV-negative adults who had no recently reported acute infections or vaccinations. Every donor was a Caucasian adult living in Nashville, Tennessee, USA. In the unsorted samples, 87 million or so PBMCs were counted, and genomic DNA was extracted using the QIAamp DNA Blood Mini kit. Blood was collected by leukapheresis, and PBMCs were isolated by Ficoll-Histopaque density gradient centrifugation and then cryopreserved in liquid nitrogen vapor phase. TCR CDR3 regions were amplified from genomic DNA by multiplex PCR using the deep immunoSEQ assay. For each cell subset, the extracted genomic DNA was distributed evenly across all wells of several immunoSEQ 96-well plates, and each plate served as one replicate. For unsorted PBMC, each replicate PCR was loaded with approximately 300 ng genomic DNA, equivalent to tens of thousands of T cell genomes. Ten immunoSEQ deep assay plates were used to sequence unsorted PBMC genomic DNA. The purified libraries were quantified using a Qubit 3.0 fluorometer, sized with a Bioanalyzer 2100, and then quantified again using the KAPA Library Quantification kit. Every immunoSEQ 96-well plate was sequenced on a separate single-read 150-cycle Illumina NextSeq 550 flow cell. The paper's processing steps were these. Because the immunoSEQ output held only junctional sequences and lacked quality scores, the filtering could not match the filtering applied to full-length reads. To assign V/J genes and CDR3, sequences were annotated using PyIR, a Python wrapper for IgBLAST v1.9, with IMGT germline references. Reads with weak V/J assignments (E-value above 1e-6), missing CDR3, stop codons, out-of-frame junctions, or ambiguous translated residues were removed. V3J clonotypes were defined as sequences sharing the same inferred V gene, J gene, and CDR3 amino acid sequence. To compute the percentage overlap between repertoires, the number of shared unique clonotypes was divided by the size of the smaller repertoire. Repertoire richness was assessed with RTK rarefaction, the Chao1 estimator, and Recon v2.1 estimates of unobserved clonotypes. TCRdb retrieved this table from immuneACCESS and kept in-frame rearrangements only. Not all clones are present; in checked studies, unresolved V genes account for under half, and no reason is known for the remainder. That table supplies the V and J calls and clone size; D and trimming were determined from the DNA. The sample contains roughly 500,000 clones, 76% of them found a single time. The ten biggest clones cover 10% to 15% of the sample.

Concerning this clone: There is no known antigen for this receptor. The record has no base qualities; no much larger clone is one base away.

The germline V gene specifies SGHDN as CDR1 and FVKESK as CDR2. The CDR3 sequence holds 12 residues, the cysteine and phenylalanine included. Only the CDR3 DNA is retained, 36 bases long and in frame from the first base. V is reduced by 0 bases and J by 5 bases, leaving a spacing of 4 bases between them. This clonotype was sampled from a woman aged 40 to 55 in good health. Some clones in this sample may be carry-over from other donors' samples. Source material: PBMCs. This sequence uses TRBV14 and TRBJ2-5; the D gene is not confidently resolved. The base sequence is TGTGCCAGCAGCCAAGATGGGGAGACCCAGTACTTC. Its coded protein is CASSQDGETQYF.